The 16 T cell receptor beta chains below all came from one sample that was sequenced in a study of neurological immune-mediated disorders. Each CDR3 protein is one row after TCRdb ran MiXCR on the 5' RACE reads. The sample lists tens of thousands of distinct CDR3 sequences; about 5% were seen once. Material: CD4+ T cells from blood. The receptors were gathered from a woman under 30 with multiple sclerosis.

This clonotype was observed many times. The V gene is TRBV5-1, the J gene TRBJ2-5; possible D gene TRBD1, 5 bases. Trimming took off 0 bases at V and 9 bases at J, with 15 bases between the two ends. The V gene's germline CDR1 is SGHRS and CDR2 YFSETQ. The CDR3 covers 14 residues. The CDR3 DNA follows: TGCGCCAGCAGCTTGGCTCTCGGCCAAGGGGCCCAGTACTTC. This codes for CASSLALGQGAQYF.

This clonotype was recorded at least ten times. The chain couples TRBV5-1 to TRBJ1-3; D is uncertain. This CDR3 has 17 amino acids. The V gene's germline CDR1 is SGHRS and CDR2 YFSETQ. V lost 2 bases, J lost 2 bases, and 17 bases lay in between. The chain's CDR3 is CASSFISTRTPGNTIYF. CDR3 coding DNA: TGCGCCAGCAGCTTTATATCTACTAGGACCCCTGGAAACACCATATATTTT.

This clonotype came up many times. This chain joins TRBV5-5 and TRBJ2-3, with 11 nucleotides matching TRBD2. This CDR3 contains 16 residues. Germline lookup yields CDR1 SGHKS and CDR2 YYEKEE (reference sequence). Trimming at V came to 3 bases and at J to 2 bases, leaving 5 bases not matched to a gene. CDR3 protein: CASSSRLAGITDTQYF. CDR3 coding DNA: TGTGCCAGCAGCTCGAGACTAGCGGGAATCACAGATACGCAGTATTTT.

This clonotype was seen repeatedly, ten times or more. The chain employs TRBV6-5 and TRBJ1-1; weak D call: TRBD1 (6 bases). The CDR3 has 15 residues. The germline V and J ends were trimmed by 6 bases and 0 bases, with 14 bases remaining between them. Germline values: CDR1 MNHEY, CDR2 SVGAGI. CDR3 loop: CASRPVGGLNTEAFF. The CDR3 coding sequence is TGTGCCAGCAGACCCGTAGGGGGTTTGAACACTGAAGCTTTCTTT.

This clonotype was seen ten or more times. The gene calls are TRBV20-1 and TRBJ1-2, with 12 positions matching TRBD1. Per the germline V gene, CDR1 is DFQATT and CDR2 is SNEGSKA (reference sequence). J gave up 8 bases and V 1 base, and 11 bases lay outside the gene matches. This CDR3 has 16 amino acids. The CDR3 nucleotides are TGCAGTGCTAGAGTTATCGGGACAGGGGGCGCAGGGGGCTACACCTTC. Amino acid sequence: CSARVIGTGGAGGYTF.

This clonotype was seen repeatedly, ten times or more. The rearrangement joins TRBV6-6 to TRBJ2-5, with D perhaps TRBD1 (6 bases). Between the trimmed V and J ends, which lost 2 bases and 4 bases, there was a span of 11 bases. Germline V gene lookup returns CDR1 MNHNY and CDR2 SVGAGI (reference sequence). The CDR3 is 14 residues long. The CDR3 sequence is CASSYGAGAETQYF. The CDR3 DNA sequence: TGTGCCAGCAGTTACGGGGCAGGGGCAGAGACCCAGTACTTC.

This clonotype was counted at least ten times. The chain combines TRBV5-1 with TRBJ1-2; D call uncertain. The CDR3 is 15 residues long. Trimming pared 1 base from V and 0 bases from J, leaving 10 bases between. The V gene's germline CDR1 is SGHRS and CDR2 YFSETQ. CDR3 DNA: TGCGCCAGCAGCTTGCCCGCAGGCTCTAACTATGGCTACACCTTC. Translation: CASSLPAGSNYGYTF.

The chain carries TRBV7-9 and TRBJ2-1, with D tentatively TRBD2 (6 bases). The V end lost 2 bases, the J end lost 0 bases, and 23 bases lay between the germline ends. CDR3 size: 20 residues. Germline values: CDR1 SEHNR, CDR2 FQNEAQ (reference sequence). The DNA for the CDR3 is TGTGCCAGCAGCTTACGACCTAGCAAAACGACTAGGAGCTCCTACAATGAGCAGTTCTTC. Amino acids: CASSLRPSKTTRSSYNEQFF.

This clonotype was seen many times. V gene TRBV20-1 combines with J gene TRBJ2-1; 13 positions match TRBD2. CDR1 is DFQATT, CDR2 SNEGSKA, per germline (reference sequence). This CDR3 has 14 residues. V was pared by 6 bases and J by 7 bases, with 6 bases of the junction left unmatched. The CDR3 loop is CSAKLAGGRNEQFF. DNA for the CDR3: TGCAGTGCAAAACTAGCGGGAGGGCGGAATGAGCAGTTCTTC.

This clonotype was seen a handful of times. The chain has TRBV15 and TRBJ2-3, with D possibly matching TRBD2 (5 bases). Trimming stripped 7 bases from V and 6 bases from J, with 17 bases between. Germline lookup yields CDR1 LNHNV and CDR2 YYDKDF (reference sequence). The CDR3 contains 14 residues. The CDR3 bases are TGTGCCACCAAGGCCCCGGGATCGGTGGATACGCAGTATTTT. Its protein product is CATKAPGSVDTQYF.

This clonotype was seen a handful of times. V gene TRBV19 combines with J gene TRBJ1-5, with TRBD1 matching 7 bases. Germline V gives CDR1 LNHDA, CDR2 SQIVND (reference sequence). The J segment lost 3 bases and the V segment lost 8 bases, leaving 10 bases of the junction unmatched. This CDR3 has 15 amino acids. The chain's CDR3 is CASHKTGRNNQPQHF. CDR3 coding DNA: TGTGCCAGTCATAAGACAGGGAGGAACAATCAGCCCCAGCATTTT.

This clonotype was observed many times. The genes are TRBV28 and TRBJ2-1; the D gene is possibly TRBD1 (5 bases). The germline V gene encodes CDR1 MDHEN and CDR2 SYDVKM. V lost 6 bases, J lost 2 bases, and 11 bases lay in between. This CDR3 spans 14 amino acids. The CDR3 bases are TGTGCCAGCAGATGGACAAAGCCCTACAATGAGCAGTTCTTC. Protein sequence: CASRWTKPYNEQFF. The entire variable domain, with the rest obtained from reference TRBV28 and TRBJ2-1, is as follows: DVKVTQSSRYLVKRTGEKVFLECVQDMDHENMFWYRQDPGLGLRLIYFSYDVKMKEKGDIPEGYSVSREKKERFSLILESASTNQTSMYLCASRWTKPYNEQFFGPGTRLTVL.

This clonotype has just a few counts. The CDR3 reads CASSVVTTDTQYF. The CDR3 DNA follows: TGTGCCAGCAGCGTGGTAACCACAGATACGCAGTATTTT. V is TRBV9 and J is TRBJ2-3; D not certain. CDR1 SGDLS and CDR2 YYNGEE come from the germline V gene. V was cut by 2 bases and J by 2 bases, with 6 bases left in between. The CDR3 is made up of 13 amino acids.

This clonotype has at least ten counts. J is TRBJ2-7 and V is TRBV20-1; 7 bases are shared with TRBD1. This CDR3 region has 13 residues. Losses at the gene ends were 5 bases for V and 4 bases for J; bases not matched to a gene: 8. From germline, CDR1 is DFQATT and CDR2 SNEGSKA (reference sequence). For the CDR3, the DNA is TGCAGTGCTGTGGGGGACAGTTTGTACGAGCAGTACTTC. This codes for CSAVGDSLYEQYF.

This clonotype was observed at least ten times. The CDR3 region has the DNA TGTGCCAGCAGCCAAGGATCCACGACCCGGGGTCAGCCCCAGCATTTT. It translates to CASSQGSTTRGQPQHF. The chain recombines TRBV3-1 with TRBJ1-5; D remains unclear. The CDR3 covers 16 residues. The V end was cut by 1 base, the J end by 6 bases, with 16 bases between. CDR1 and CDR2 from the germline V gene are LGHDT and YNNKEL (reference sequence).

Written as DNA, the CDR3 is TGCAGTGCTAGAGATGGGGGGCCGAGCGGGAGCTTTGCCAATGAGCAGTTCTTC. This translates into CSARDGGPSGSFANEQFF. The V and J genes are TRBV20-1 and TRBJ2-1, with 8 bases lining up with TRBD2. V shed 0 bases, J shed 6 bases, and the junction held 16 bases outside the gene matches. CDR3 length: 18 amino acids. Looked up from germline, CDR1 is DFQATT and CDR2 is SNEGSKA (reference sequence).